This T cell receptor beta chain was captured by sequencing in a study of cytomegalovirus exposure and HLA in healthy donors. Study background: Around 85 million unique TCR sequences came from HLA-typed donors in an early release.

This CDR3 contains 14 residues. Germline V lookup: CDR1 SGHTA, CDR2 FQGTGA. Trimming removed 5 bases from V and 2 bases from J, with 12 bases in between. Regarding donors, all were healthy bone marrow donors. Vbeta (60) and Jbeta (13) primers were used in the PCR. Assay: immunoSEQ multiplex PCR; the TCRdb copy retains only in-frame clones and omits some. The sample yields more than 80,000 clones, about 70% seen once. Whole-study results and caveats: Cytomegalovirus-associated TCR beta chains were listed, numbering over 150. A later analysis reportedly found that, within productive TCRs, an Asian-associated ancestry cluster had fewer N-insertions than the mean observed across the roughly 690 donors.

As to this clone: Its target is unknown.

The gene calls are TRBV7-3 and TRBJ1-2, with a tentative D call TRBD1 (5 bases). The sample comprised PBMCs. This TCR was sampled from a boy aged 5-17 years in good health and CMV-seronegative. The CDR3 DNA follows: TGTGCCAGCAGCCCCCGGGGGGGGAACTATGGCTACACCTTC. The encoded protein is CASSPRGGNYGYTF.